This T cell receptor (beta chain) was sequenced in a study of shared clonotypes between healthy human individuals. Findings of the study overall: Among donors, the sharing of clonotypes was expected to be influenced by sequencing depth.

In the authors' workflow: Filtering of immunoSEQ junctional sequences could not match full-length read filtering. TCRdb keeps only in-frame clones here, not all; method: immunoSEQ multiplex PCR. V, J and clone size derive from that table, while D and trimming were established from the DNA sequence. Of hundreds of thousands of clones in the sample, less than 96% were seen once. Comment on this clone: Its antigen is unidentified.

This CDR3 is built from 12 residues. This sequence originates from a woman aged 30 to 39 in good health. This chain links TRBV21-1 with TRBJ1-5. TRBV21-1 is a pseudogene locus. The sample consisted of naive CD4+ T cells sorted from blood. The subset here: CD45RA+ positively selected. The CDR3 nucleotides read TGTGCCAGCTCAAAGACCTGTCAGCCCCAGCATTTT. Protein product: CASSKTCQPQHF.